This TCR beta chain was identified in a study of T cell repertoires in cytomegalovirus infection. Background on the study: Carrying CMV and the relevant HLA type showed in public TCR beta signatures.

This clonotype was counted many times. The antigen is undetermined. TCRdb independently ran MiXCR on the reads; one entry per CDR3 protein. The top ten clones hold less than 9.5% of a sample with about 360,000 distinct CDR3 sequences, approximately 18% of them seen once. Whole-study findings and limits: Based on cumulative public TCR beta family frequency, carriers of CMV plus the relevant HLA were identified. Dominant in the ex vivo response were TCR beta clonotypes restricted by HLA-C and specific for CMV.

The source is a human donor in good health (CMV status not recorded). Some clones in this sample may be carry-over from other donors' samples. Specimen: PBMCs.

The CDR3: CASSIQGAGNTIYF. CDR3 coding DNA: TGTGCCAGCAGCATTCAGGGGGCTGGAAACACCATATATTTT. The gene calls are TRBV7-2 and TRBJ1-3, with TRBD1 matching over 7 bases. The trim removed 5 bases at V and 2 bases at J, leaving 3 bases unmatched. Germline CDR1 and CDR2: SGHTA and FQGNSA. The CDR3 extends over 14 amino acids.